A single T cell receptor (beta chain) is shown here with its context. This specimen comes from a study of blood T cell repertoires in COVID-19. About the study: The origin of the acute and convalescent COVID-19 samples was the United States, Italy and Spain. Sources were T cells, B-cell-depleted T cells, or PBMCs; the material itself was cDNA or gDNA.

This CDR3 region has 13 residues. Trimming stripped 0 bases from V and 8 bases from J, with 10 bases between. Germline CDR1 and CDR2: SGHVS and FQNEAQ. Profiling relied on immunoSEQ multiplex PCR, and the TCRdb table lists in-frame clones only, not all of them. The sample shows roughly 160,000 clones, around 83% of them seen only once. Sequencing used peripheral blood. J is TRBJ1-2 and V is TRBV7-8; D not certain. The receptor was isolated from a man between 18 and 29 years old with acute or convalescent COVID-19. Here the CDR3 reads CASSLARGIGYTF. The CDR3 DNA follows: TGTGCCAGCAGCTTAGCGCGAGGGATAGGCTACACCTTC.